Here is one T cell receptor (beta chain) with its context. V dropped 5 bases and J dropped 2; count of bases not matched to a gene: 9. This CDR3 is 15 amino acids long. CDR1 is SQVTM, CDR2 ANQGSEA, per germline. The RNA input was about 0.45 to 1 ug, and it was reverse transcribed with random hexamers. TCRdb ran MiXCR on the immunoSEQ multiplex PCR reads and lists one entry per CDR3 protein. The sample gives 84,000 or so distinct CDR3 sequences, approximately 95% of which show up once; over 0.35% is in the top ten. The data derive from a study of CD8 T cells in Susac syndrome. This chain connects TRBV29-1 to TRBJ2-1; 7 nucleotides agree with TRBD2. This receptor was obtained from a human donor with Susac syndrome. The sample taken for sequencing was CD8+ T cells from PBMCs. In DNA form, the CDR3 reads TGCAGCGTTACCGGACTAGGCCCCACCTACAATGAGCAGTTCTTC. Its translation is CSVTGLGPTYNEQFF.